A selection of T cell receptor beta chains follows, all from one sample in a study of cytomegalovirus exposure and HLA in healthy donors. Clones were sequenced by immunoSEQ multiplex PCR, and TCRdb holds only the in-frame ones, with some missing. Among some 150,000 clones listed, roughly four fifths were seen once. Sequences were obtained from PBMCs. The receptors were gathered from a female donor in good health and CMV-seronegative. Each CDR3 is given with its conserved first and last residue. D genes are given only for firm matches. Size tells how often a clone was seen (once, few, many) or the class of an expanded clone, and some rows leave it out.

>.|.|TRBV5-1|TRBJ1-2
CASSLPGFAYGYTF
TGCGCCAGCAGCTTGCCAGGGTTCGCCTATGGCTACACCTTC
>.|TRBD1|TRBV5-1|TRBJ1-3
CASSDHWDRGGNTIYF
TGCGCCAGCAGCGACCACTGGGACAGGGGGGGAAACACCATATATTTT
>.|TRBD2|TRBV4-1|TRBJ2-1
CASSSRLAENEQFF
TGCGCCAGCAGCTCCCGACTAGCGGAAAATGAGCAGTTCTTC
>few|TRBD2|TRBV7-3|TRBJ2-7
CASSLTGGNSYEQYF
TGTGCCAGCAGCTTAACGGGGGGGAACTCCTACGAGCAGTACTTC
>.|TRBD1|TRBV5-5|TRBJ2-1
CASSKQGAGTGLDNEQFF
TGTGCCAGCAGCAAACAAGGGGCTGGGACAGGGTTGGACAATGAGCAGTTCTTC
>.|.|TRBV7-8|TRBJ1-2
CASSANTGEYGYTF
TGTGCCAGCAGCGCGAACACCGGGGAATATGGCTACACCTTC
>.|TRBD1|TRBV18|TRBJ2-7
CASSSRQGSLSYEQYF
TGTGCCAGCTCATCTCGACAGGGTTCCCTCTCCTACGAGCAGTACTTC
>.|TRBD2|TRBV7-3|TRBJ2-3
CASSPGLAGPTDTQYF
TGTGCCAGCAGCCCGGGACTAGCGGGGCCAACAGATACGCAGTATTTT
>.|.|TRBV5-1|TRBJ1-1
CASIFGGGRNTEAFF
TGCGCCAGCATCTTCGGGGGAGGGAGGAACACTGAAGCTTTCTTT
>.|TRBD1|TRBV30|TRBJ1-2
CAWRGDRINYGYTF
TGTGCCTGGAGAGGGGACAGGATTAACTATGGCTACACCTTC
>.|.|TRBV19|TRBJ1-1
CASSIIGAVRVPNTEAFF
TGTGCCAGTAGTATAATAGGGGCAGTCCGCGTTCCTAACACTGAAGCTTTCTTT
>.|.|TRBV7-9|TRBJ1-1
CASSLELNTEAFF
TGTGCCAGCAGCTTAGAGCTGAACACTGAAGCTTTCTTT
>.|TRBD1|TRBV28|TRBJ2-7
CASRPTGEFHYEQYF
TGTGCCAGCAGGCCTACAGGGGAGTTCCACTACGAGCAGTACTTC
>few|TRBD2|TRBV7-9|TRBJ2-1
CASREREGSNEQFF
TGTGCCAGCAGGGAGCGGGAGGGTTCGAATGAGCAGTTCTTC
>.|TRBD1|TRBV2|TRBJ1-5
CASRGTESRPQHF
TGTGCCAGCAGAGGGACAGAGTCCAGGCCCCAGCATTTT
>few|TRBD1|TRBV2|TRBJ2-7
CASSEGTGSHEQYF
TGTGCCAGCAGTGAAGGGACAGGGTCCCACGAGCAGTACTTC
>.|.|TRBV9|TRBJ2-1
CASSVGGGPGGSSYNEQFF
TGTGCCAGCAGCGTAGGAGGGGGTCCGGGGGGTAGCTCCTACAATGAGCAGTTCTTC
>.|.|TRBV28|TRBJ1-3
CASIPQGTGNTIYF
TGTGCCAGCATCCCTCAGGGGACTGGAAACACCATATATTTT
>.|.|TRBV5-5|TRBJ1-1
CASSWGGAGTEAFF
TGTGCCAGCAGCTGGGGAGGGGCCGGCACTGAAGCTTTCTTT
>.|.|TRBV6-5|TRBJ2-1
CASRNIVEQFF
TGTGCCAGCAGGAATATAGTTGAGCAGTTCTTC
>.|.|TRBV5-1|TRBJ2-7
CASSPGTAGLNYEQYF
TGCGCCAGCAGCCCAGGGACGGCGGGACTGAACTACGAGCAGTACTTC
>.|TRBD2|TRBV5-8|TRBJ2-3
CASSLGLAGHTDTQYF
TGTGCCAGCAGCCTCGGACTAGCGGGACACACAGATACGCAGTATTTT
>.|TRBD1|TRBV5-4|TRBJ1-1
CASSSYRGGAGTEAFF
TGTGCCAGCAGCTCATACCGAGGGGGCGCGGGCACTGAAGCTTTCTTT
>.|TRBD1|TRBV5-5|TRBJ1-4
CASSADRGRNEKLFF
TGTGCCAGCAGCGCGGACAGGGGAAGAAATGAAAAACTGTTTTTT
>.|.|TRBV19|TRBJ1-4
CASSIGVDKLFF
TGTGCCAGTAGTATCGGGGTCGACAAACTGTTTTTT
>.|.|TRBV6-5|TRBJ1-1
CASSYSATGPQEAFF
TGTGCCAGCAGTTACTCCGCCACAGGGCCTCAGGAAGCTTTCTTT
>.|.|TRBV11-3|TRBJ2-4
CASSSAGRAKNIQYF
TGTGCCAGCAGCTCCGCGGGGAGAGCCAAAAACATTCAGTACTTC
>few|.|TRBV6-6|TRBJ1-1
CASSYSKGGTEAFF
TGTGCCAGCAGTTACTCGAAGGGGGGGACTGAAGCTTTCTTT
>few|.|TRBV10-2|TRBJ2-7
CASMGSSYEQYF
TGCGCCAGCATGGGCAGCAGCTACGAGCAGTACTTC
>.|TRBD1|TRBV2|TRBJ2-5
CASRNSGQGARETQYF
TGTGCCAGCAGGAACTCAGGACAGGGGGCTCGAGAGACCCAGTACTTC
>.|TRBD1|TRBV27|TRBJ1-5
CASSLGQGTGQPQHF
TGTGCCAGCAGCCTTGGACAGGGGACAGGACAGCCCCAGCATTTT
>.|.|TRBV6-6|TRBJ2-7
CASSQVVDEQYF
TGTGCCAGCAGTCAAGTAGTTGACGAGCAGTACTTC
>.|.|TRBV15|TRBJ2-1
CATSRDIGTEQFF
TGTGCCACCAGCAGAGATATTGGGACAGAGCAGTTCTTC
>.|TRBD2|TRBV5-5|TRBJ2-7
CASSAGDSYEQYF
TGTGCCAGCAGCGCGGGGGACTCCTACGAGCAGTACTTC
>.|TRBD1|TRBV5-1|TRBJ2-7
CASSLGGQGSSYEQYF
TGCGCCAGCAGCTTGGGAGGACAGGGGAGCTCCTACGAGCAGTACTTC
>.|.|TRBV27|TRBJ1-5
CASSFGQGYQPQHF
TGTGCCAGCAGTTTCGGGCAGGGCTATCAGCCCCAGCATTTT
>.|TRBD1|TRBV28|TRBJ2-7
CASSLPTGGYEQYF
TGTGCCAGCAGCCTCCCGACAGGGGGGTACGAGCAGTACTTC
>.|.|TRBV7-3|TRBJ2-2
CASSPYTGELFF
TGTGCCAGCAGCCCCTACACCGGGGAGCTGTTTTTT
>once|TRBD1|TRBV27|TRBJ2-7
CASKRQGATYEQYF
TGTGCCTCTAAAAGACAGGGGGCCACCTACGAGCAGTACTTC
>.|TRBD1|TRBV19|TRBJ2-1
CASSGQGYNEQFF
TGTGCCAGTAGTGGACAGGGCTACAATGAGCAGTTCTTC
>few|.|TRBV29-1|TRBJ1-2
CSVDGAAAGYGYTF
TGCAGCGTTGACGGGGCGGCAGCGGGCTATGGCTACACCTTC
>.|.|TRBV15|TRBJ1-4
CATTHPGIEKLFF
TGTGCCACCACCCACCCGGGTATTGAAAAACTGTTTTTT
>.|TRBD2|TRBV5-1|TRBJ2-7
CASSFDSGFYEQYF
TGCGCCAGCAGCTTCGATAGCGGGTTCTACGAGCAGTACTTC
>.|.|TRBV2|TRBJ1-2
CASSEGQMDGYTF
TGTGCCAGCAGTGAAGGACAAATGGATGGCTACACCTTC
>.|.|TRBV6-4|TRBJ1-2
CASSEQTGAGHGYTF
TGTGCCAGCAGTGAACAGACAGGAGCAGGCCATGGCTACACCTTC
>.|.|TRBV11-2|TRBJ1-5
CASSGREQPQHF
TGTGCCAGCAGCGGGAGGGAACAGCCCCAGCATTTT
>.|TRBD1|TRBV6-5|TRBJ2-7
CASSYKTGGDSEQYF
TGTGCCAGCAGTTACAAGACAGGGGGTGACAGCGAGCAGTACTTC
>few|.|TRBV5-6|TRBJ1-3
CASKEGFSGNTIYF
TGTGCCAGCAAGGAGGGATTCTCTGGAAACACCATATATTTT
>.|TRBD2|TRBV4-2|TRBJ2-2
CASSQVVLGLAANTGELFF
TGTGCCAGCAGCCAAGTAGTCCTTGGCCTAGCGGCAAACACCGGGGAGCTGTTTTTT
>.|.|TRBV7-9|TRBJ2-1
CASSNRNEQFF
TGTGCCAGCAGCAACAGAAATGAGCAGTTCTTC